The table lists the clone carrying this T cell receptor beta chain with many counts. This beta chain is a stray read from a library made for alpha chains; its abundance is not meaningful. Time point: sample taken at primary tumor resection. This sample is drawn from a study of spatial heterogeneity in lung cancer. A single record per CDR3 protein comes from TCRdb applying MiXCR to the 5' RACE reads. The table includes over 14,000 distinct CDR3 sequences, roughly 4% detected once. This CDR3 is built from 18 residues. Between the trimmed V and J ends, which lost 6 bases and 1 base, there was a span of 24 bases. The germline V gene encodes CDR1 SGHVS and CDR2 FNYEAQ.

The sequencing here drew on normal lung tissue next to the tumor, taken at surgery. This chain joins TRBV7-6 and TRBJ1-1; D may be TRBD1 (6 bases). The TCR was taken from a male donor with early-stage non-small cell lung cancer. Written as DNA, the CDR3 is TGTGCCAGCAGTCTCCGCGCGGGGGGCAGGGGAGCGAACACTGAAGCTTTCTTT. This encodes CASSLRAGGRGANTEAFF.